These T cell receptor beta chains were read from a single sample in a study of identical twins. TCRdb re-analysed the 5' RACE reads in MiXCR, keeping a single row per CDR3 protein. The sample has about 340,000 distinct CDR3 sequences; 9% to 15% are singletons. The same specimen was also included in a second study, on yellow fever vaccine responses in identical twins.

Material for sequencing was CD8+ T cells sorted from blood. Every receptor here comes from a woman between 18 and 29 years old in good health. Each CDR3 is given with its conserved first and last residue.

v_call: TRBV2
j_call: TRBJ2-1
cdr3_aa: CATPTGTGNEQFF

v_call: TRBV12-5
j_call: TRBJ1-5
cdr3_aa: CASYTGASNQPQHF

v_call: TRBV10-2
j_call: TRBJ2-1
cdr3_aa: CASSESLAGVYNEQFF

v_call: TRBV27
j_call: TRBJ2-5
cdr3_aa: CASSLGAGAETQYF

v_call: TRBV28
j_call: TRBJ2-7
cdr3_aa: CASSFWRETAYEQYF

v_call: TRBV3-1
j_call: TRBJ2-7
cdr3_aa: CASSQGPGPYEQYF

v_call: TRBV20-1
j_call: TRBJ1-1
cdr3_aa: CSARGQLNTEAFF

v_call: TRBV10-3
j_call: TRBJ2-2
cdr3_aa: CAITQDGTGELFF

v_call: TRBV2
j_call: TRBJ2-7
cdr3_aa: CASAGREQYF

v_call: TRBV5-1
j_call: TRBJ2-7
cdr3_aa: CASSSEGLAGPPYEQYF

v_call: TRBV4-1
j_call: TRBJ2-1
cdr3_aa: CASSQVRVHEQFF

v_call: TRBV7-9
j_call: TRBJ2-3
cdr3_aa: CASSPRQGRVDTQYF

v_call: TRBV7-2
j_call: TRBJ2-3
cdr3_aa: CASSSLSLRDTQYF

v_call: TRBV10-3
j_call: TRBJ1-2
cdr3_aa: CAISDPEGQGDYGYTF

v_call: TRBV11-1
j_call: TRBJ2-5
cdr3_aa: CASSLGTSGDPYQETQYF

v_call: TRBV3-1
j_call: TRBJ2-3
cdr3_aa: CASSQTSGGSADTQYF

v_call: TRBV18
j_call: TRBJ2-3
cdr3_aa: CASSPEGASTDTQYF

v_call: TRBV29-1
j_call: TRBJ2-2
cdr3_aa: CSVLKLGSNTGELFF

v_call: TRBV7-8
j_call: TRBJ2-7
cdr3_aa: CASSLARGLDFGVMYF

v_call: TRBV10-2
j_call: TRBJ2-1
cdr3_aa: CASSGREYVMNEQFF

v_call: TRBV11-1
j_call: TRBJ2-1
cdr3_aa: CASRGRTSGYLSHNGEQFF

v_call: TRBV9
j_call: TRBJ2-7
cdr3_aa: CASSPRDSPYEQYF

v_call: TRBV6-2/TRBV6-3
j_call: TRBJ2-3
cdr3_aa: CASQESVQVDTQYF

v_call: TRBV24-1
j_call: TRBJ2-1
cdr3_aa: CATSDRTGAPLPYNEQFF

v_call: TRBV5-1
j_call: TRBJ2-1
cdr3_aa: CASSLEGGPMDEQFF

v_call: TRBV7-9
j_call: TRBJ2-1
cdr3_aa: CASSPPDTYNEQFF

v_call: TRBV20-1
j_call: TRBJ2-1
cdr3_aa: CSAAGTSRDEQFF

v_call: TRBV5-5
j_call: TRBJ2-6
cdr3_aa: CASSLGPAPGANVLTF

v_call: TRBV6-4
j_call: TRBJ2-1
cdr3_aa: CASSDATKSSYNEQFF

v_call: TRBV12-3/TRBV12-4
j_call: TRBJ1-2
cdr3_aa: CASSLDLDTSYGYTF

v_call: TRBV15
j_call: TRBJ1-5
cdr3_aa: CATSRDDEGQPQHF

v_call: TRBV7-9
j_call: TRBJ1-1
cdr3_aa: CASSTPRGENTEAFF

v_call: TRBV6-1
j_call: TRBJ2-5
cdr3_aa: CASSPRSGGSQETQYF

v_call: TRBV7-8
j_call: TRBJ2-5
cdr3_aa: CASSHGADVYQETQYF

v_call: TRBV6-2/TRBV6-3
j_call: TRBJ2-5
cdr3_aa: CASSNTNTSLQETQYF

v_call: TRBV28
j_call: TRBJ2-1
cdr3_aa: CASSSGYMDEQFF

v_call: TRBV7-8
j_call: TRBJ2-1
cdr3_aa: CASSLVSLPDNEQFF

v_call: TRBV10-2
j_call: TRBJ2-7
cdr3_aa: CASSARGSVYEQYF

v_call: TRBV20-1
j_call: TRBJ2-2
cdr3_aa: CSARVSNTGELFF

v_call: TRBV6-5
j_call: TRBJ1-4
cdr3_aa: CASSSRDRGEKLFF

v_call: TRBV3-1
j_call: TRBJ1-1
cdr3_aa: CASSLHPTYGQGRAEAFF

v_call: TRBV20-1
j_call: TRBJ1-1
cdr3_aa: CSARTDTNTEAFF

v_call: TRBV20-1
j_call: TRBJ2-3
cdr3_aa: CSAIGLAGGPNTQYF

v_call: TRBV12-5
j_call: TRBJ2-7
cdr3_aa: CASGPGQGASDEQYF

v_call: TRBV20-1
j_call: TRBJ2-1
cdr3_aa: CSAIVDNEQFF

v_call: TRBV7-6
j_call: TRBJ1-1
cdr3_aa: CASSLATGTGVTTEAFF

v_call: TRBV15
j_call: TRBJ2-3
cdr3_aa: CATSREGETKRDTQYF

v_call: TRBV15
j_call: TRBJ2-1
cdr3_aa: CATSRLPQEKATDEQFF

v_call: TRBV7-9
j_call: TRBJ2-5
cdr3_aa: CASSPQGTAYQETQYF